Described below is a single T cell receptor beta chain sequence and its context. Many counts were recorded for this clonotype. Its antigen target is currently unknown. No much larger clone exists at a distance of one base, and base qualities are not known. The treatment or condition label for this specimen denotes: allogeneic hematopoietic cell transplantation with graft depleted of TCRalphabeta T cells and CD19 B cells. TCRalphabeta/CD19-depleted allogeneic hematopoietic cell grafts were given to the transplant recipients, all of whom were children. Libraries were built with PCR. Instrument used: Illumina HiSeq 2500. TCR library preparation used molecular barcoding, with unique molecular identifiers applied to normalize quantification of the TCRbeta repertoire. In-frame beta chains were kept once TCRdb had trimmed the public reads at Q25 with fastp and called clones with MiXCR. Rows are combined by CDR3 protein, so each entry shows the most common genes and DNA. The sample data list around 270,000 distinct CDR3 sequences, and over 7.5% of these were observed just once. Around 10% of the sample is taken by the ten largest.

This entry comes from a study of T-cell reconstitution after alpha-beta-depleted transplantation in children (dated by TCRdb to 2016 to 2017). As for the study more broadly: T-cell immune reconstitution after TCRalphabeta/CD19-depleted allogeneic hematopoietic cell transplantation in children was quantitatively tracked in the study by means of TCR repertoire profiling.

Relative to germline, V is missing 4 bases and J is missing 7 bases, with 5 bases of the junction outside any gene match. The germline V gene provides CDR1 SQVTM and CDR2 ANQGSEA. Reading from cysteine to phenylalanine, the CDR3 counts 14 amino acids. CDR3 DNA only is kept here, 42 bases in frame from base 1. Results and caveats for the whole study, not just this receptor: In some patients, high TCRbeta diversity at day 60 was attributed to recipient T cells and intrathymic progenitors that had survived conditioning. Over subsequent months, a decline in hyperexpanded clone frequencies was noted, and after one year, T-cell counts and TCRbeta diversity were mostly ascribed to newly produced T cells. About two months after transplant, the apparently early recovery of alphabetaT-cell counts reportedly depended on just several hundred clones that had expanded rapidly and came from non-depleted graft cells.

Here the chain combines TRBV29-1 and TRBJ2-2; 11 central bases correspond to TRBD1. The specimen comprised peripheral blood, sampled 360 days after TCRalphabeta/CD19-depleted stem cell transplant. The receptor was derived from a female patient between 2 and 15 years old who had a stem cell transplant for Fanconi anemia, so the T cells may come from the graft donor. CDR3 sequence: CSVVDRGLGGELFF. The bases are TGCAGCGTTGTGGACAGGGGGCTTGGCGGGGAGCTGTTTTTT.